The clone carrying this T cell receptor (beta chain) appeared a single time. Its target is not known. V was pared by 0 bases and J by 2 bases, with 8 bases between. This CDR3 is 14 amino acids long. The V gene's germline CDR1 is SEHNR and CDR2 FQNEAQ (reference sequence). The source of the sample is a study of multiple sclerosis patients with progressive multifocal leukoencephalopathy. The time point here: before natalizumab initiation. The study, taken as a whole, reports: Less diverse TRB repertoires were suggested in most PML patients. It is unclear whether the findings reflect JC virus infection or general immunocompromise. No common TRBV or TRBJ usage or pairing appeared at PML.

TCRdb's table, derived via immunoSEQ multiplex PCR, lists solely in-frame clones and lacks some. The sample consists of 25,000 to 35,000 clones, 70% to 90% of them appearing once. V usage is TRBV7-9 and J usage is TRBJ2-7, with D hard to call. What was sequenced was PBMCs. The sequence derives from a human donor with multiple sclerosis. CDR3 in amino acids: CASSLAGRTYEQYF. For the CDR3, the DNA is TGTGCCAGCAGCTTAGCGGGCAGGACCTACGAGCAGTACTTC.